This T cell receptor (beta chain) was profiled in a study of T cell repertoires in cytomegalovirus infection. Study summary: From public TCR beta signatures came an indication of both CMV infection and matching HLA type. General study points: Dominating the ex vivo response were TCR beta clonotypes that were CMV-specific and HLA-C-restricted. CMV carriers having the relevant HLA were flagged by cumulative public TCR beta family frequency.

Germline values: CDR1 MNHEY, CDR2 SMNVEV (reference sequence). The CDR3 consists of 14 residues. V was clipped by 3 bases and J by 7 bases, with 13 bases between them. TCRdb reprocessed the reads via MiXCR and lists one record per CDR3 protein. The profile shows some 800,000 distinct CDR3 sequences, about 33% of them singletons. Comments on this clonotype: The antigen is not known.

Here the sequenced sample was cultured CD8+ T cells from PBMCs, taken from culture after CMV antigen stimulation. The origin of this receptor is a human donor in good health (CMV status not recorded). Some clones in this sample may be carry-over from other donors' samples. The chain is built from TRBV27 and TRBJ2-1, with a weak D call TRBD1 (5 bases). CDR3 nucleotide sequence: TGTGCCAGCAGTTTTAGGCAGGGCTGGAATGAGCAGTTCTTC. Encoded protein: CASSFRQGWNEQFF.